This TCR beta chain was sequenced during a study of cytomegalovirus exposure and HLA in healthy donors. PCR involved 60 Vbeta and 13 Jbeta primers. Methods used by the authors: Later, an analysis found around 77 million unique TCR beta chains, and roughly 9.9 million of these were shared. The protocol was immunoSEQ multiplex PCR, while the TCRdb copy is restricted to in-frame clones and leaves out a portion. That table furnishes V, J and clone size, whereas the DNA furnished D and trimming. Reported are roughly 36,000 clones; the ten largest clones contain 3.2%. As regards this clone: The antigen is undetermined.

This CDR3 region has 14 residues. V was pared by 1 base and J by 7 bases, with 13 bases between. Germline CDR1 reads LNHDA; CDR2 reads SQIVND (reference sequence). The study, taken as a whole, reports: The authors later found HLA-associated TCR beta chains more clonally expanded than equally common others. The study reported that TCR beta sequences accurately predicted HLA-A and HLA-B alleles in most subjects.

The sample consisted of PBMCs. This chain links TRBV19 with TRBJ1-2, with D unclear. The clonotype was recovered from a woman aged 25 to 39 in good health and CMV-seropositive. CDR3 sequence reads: CASSIGNLRGGYTF. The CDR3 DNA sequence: TGTGCCAGTAGTATAGGTAATCTGCGAGGTGGCTACACCTTC.